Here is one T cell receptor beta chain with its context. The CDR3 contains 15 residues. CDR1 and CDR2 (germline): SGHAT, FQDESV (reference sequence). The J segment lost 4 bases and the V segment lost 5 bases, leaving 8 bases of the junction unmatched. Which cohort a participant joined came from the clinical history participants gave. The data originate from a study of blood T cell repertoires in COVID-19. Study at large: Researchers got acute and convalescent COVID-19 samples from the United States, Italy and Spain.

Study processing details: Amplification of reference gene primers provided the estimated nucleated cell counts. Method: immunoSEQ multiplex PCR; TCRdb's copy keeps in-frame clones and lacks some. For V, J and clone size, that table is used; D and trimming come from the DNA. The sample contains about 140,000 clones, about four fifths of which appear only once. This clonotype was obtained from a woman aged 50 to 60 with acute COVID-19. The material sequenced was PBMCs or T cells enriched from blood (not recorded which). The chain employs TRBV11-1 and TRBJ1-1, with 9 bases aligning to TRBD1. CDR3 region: CASSPWTGVVTEAFF. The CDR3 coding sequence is TGTGCCAGCAGCCCCTGGACAGGGGTTGTCACTGAAGCTTTCTTT.